This TCR beta chain was sequenced for a study of identifying expanded T cells in peripheral blood. The table came from immunoSEQ multiplex PCR; TCRdb's copy has only in-frame clones and leaves some out. The repertoire includes 70,000 to 100,000 clones, around nine tenths of them detected once, and 3.5% to 5% sits in the top ten. Trimming shortened V by 4 bases and J by 2 bases, and 18 bases separated the two germline ends. CDR1 and CDR2 from the germline V gene are SGHTA and FQGTGA. The CDR3 consists of 16 residues. This TCR was recovered from a person between 18 and 70 years old in good health. The sequencing sample was made of blood. The chain couples TRBV7-3 to TRBJ2-7; weak D call: TRBD1 (5 bases). The CDR3: CASSSKWAGQTYEQYF. The DNA for the CDR3 is TGTGCCAGCAGCTCAAAGTGGGCTGGACAAACCTACGAGCAGTACTTC.